The 10 T cell receptor beta chains reported below all come from one sample, sequenced in a study of control samples from healthy donors and cancer patients (dated by TCRdb to the early 2020s). The protocol used for the library was the immunoSEQ multiplex PCR assay. TCRdb obtained this table from immuneACCESS and retained in-frame rearrangements with V and J assigned. These tables miss some clones; where compared with another copy, unresolved V genes account for less than half of the shortfall, and the remainder is unexplained. The sample table contains about 220,000 clones; only one count was recorded for just under 95% of them. The top ten constitute over 1.2% of the sample. The source material was blood. All receptors derive from a man over 45 in good health.

The chain employs TRBV3-1 (or the pseudogene TRBV3-2) and TRBJ1-5; 10 positions agree with TRBD1. V lost 3 bases, J lost 7 bases, and 9 bases stayed unmatched. This CDR3 has 16 amino acids. Per germline, CDR1 LGHDT and CDR2 YNNKEL (reference sequence). The CDR3 nucleotides read TGTGCCAGCAGCCAGGGTGGGGGACAGGGGTGGCAGCCCCAGCATTTT. Amino acids: CASSQGGGQGWQPQHF.

The chain links TRBV5-1 to TRBJ2-2; possibly TRBD1 for D (6 bases). CDR1 is SGHRS and CDR2 is YFSETQ in the germline V gene. CDR3 length equals 14 residues. Trimming took off 7 bases at V and 6 bases at J, with 16 bases between the two ends. The CDR3 bases are TGCGCCAGCCTGAGCGGACAGATACCCGGGGAGCTGTTTTTT. This encodes CASLSGQIPGELFF.

CDR3 region: CASGQYPQPQHF. The CDR3 coding sequence is TGTGCCAGCGGACAGTATCCTCAGCCCCAGCATTTT. V gene TRBV2 combines with J gene TRBJ1-5, with a tentative D call TRBD1 (6 bases). The CDR3 runs to 12 residues. With 8 bases removed from V and 6 bases from J, the gap between germline ends came to 11 bases. CDR1 SNHLY and CDR2 FYNNEI come from the germline V gene. The full variable domain, in which reference TRBV2 and TRBJ1-5 provide the parts outside the CDR3, is EPEVTQTPSHQVTQMGQEVILRCVPISNHLYFYWYRQILGQKVEFLVSFYNNEISEKSEIFDDQFSVERPDGSNFTLKIRSTKLEDSAMYFCASGQYPQPQHFGDGTRLSIL.

DNA for the CDR3: TGTGCCAGCAGCTTAGCGCCGCCAGGGGGCTATACTGAAGCTTTCTTT. Protein sequence: CASSLAPPGGYTEAFF. The V gene is TRBV7-2, the J gene TRBJ1-1; 8 positions match TRBD1. The trim removed 0 bases at V and 5 bases at J, leaving 8 bases unmatched. Looked up from germline, CDR1 is SGHTA and CDR2 is FQGNSA. The CDR3 extends over 16 amino acids.

This chain uses TRBV7-9 with TRBJ1-1; D is undetermined. Germline CDR1 SEHNR, CDR2 FQNEAQ (reference sequence). The CDR3 has 15 residues. Trimming cost V 5 bases and J 4 bases, with 17 bases left between them. CDR3 DNA sequence: TGTGCCAGCAGCCCCGCGAGCACTACGGGCACTGAAGCTTTCTTT. It encodes CASSPASTTGTEAFF. The variable domain in full, completed from reference TRBV7-9 and TRBJ1-1, reads DTGVSQNPRHKITKRGQNVTFRCDPISEHNRLYWYRQTLGQGPEFLTYFQNEAQLEKSRLLSDRFSAERPKGSFSTLEIQRTEQGDSAMYLCASSPASTTGTEAFFGQGTRLTVV.

This sequence joins TRBV5-1 and TRBJ2-2; D remains ambiguous. Germline CDR1 and CDR2: SGHRS and YFSETQ. Trimming stripped 4 bases from V and 6 bases from J, with 19 bases between. The CDR3 runs 16 residues. In DNA, the CDR3 is TGCGCCAGCAGCACCCCAGGTCTTCTCTCCTCCGGGGAGCTGTTTTTT. Amino acids: CASSTPGLLSSGELFF.

The V and J genes are TRBV7-2 and TRBJ1-2; D uncertain. Germline V gene sequence: CDR1 SGHTA, CDR2 FQGNSA. The V and J ends lost 1 base and 0 bases respectively, with 12 bases between them. This CDR3 is 16 amino acids long. The CDR3 is CASSLGNIGANYGYTF. CDR3 bases: TGTGCCAGCAGCTTAGGGAATATAGGAGCTAACTATGGCTACACCTTC. The entire variable domain, with the rest obtained from reference TRBV7-2 and TRBJ1-2, is as follows: GAGVSQSPSNKVTEKGKDVELRCDPISGHTALYWYRQSLGQGLEFLIYFQGNSAPDKSGLPSDRFSAERTGGSVSTLTIQRTQQEDSAVYLCASSLGNIGANYGYTFGSGTRLTVV.

This chain connects TRBV2 to TRBJ1-5, with D maybe TRBD1 (6 bases). The CDR3 runs to 15 residues. Trimming shortened V by 4 bases and J by 2 bases, and 12 bases separated the two germline ends. Per the germline V gene, CDR1 is SNHLY and CDR2 is FYNNEI. The CDR3 protein is CASSGEGGGNQPQHF. The CDR3, as DNA: TGTGCCAGCAGTGGGGAAGGGGGAGGCAATCAGCCCCAGCATTTT. The whole variable domain, filled in from reference TRBV2 and TRBJ1-5, reads EPEVTQTPSHQVTQMGQEVILRCVPISNHLYFYWYRQILGQKVEFLVSFYNNEISEKSEIFDDQFSVERPDGSNFTLKIRSTKLEDSAMYFCASSGEGGGNQPQHFGDGTRLSIL.

The V gene is TRBV18, the J gene TRBJ1-2; D is unresolved. Germline CDR1 reads KGHSH; CDR2 reads LQKENI. This CDR3 region has 13 residues. The ends were cut back, 3 bases at V and 2 bases at J, with 7 bases in the middle. The CDR3 nucleotides are TGTGCCAGCTCACCCGACTCCAACTATGGCTACACCTTC. Protein: CASSPDSNYGYTF.

The gene calls are TRBV5-1 and TRBJ2-5; 14 nucleotides align to TRBD2. V lost 4 bases to trimming and J lost 6 bases; unmatched junction nucleotides: 8. CDR3 length: 16 amino acids. Germline V gene sequence: CDR1 SGHRS, CDR2 YFSETQ. The CDR3 region is CASSTTTSGGAKTQYF. CDR3 DNA sequence: TGCGCCAGCAGCACCACGACTAGCGGGGGGGCGAAGACCCAGTACTTC.